The rows below give T cell receptor beta chains drawn from one sample of a study of monozygotic twins with inflammatory bowel disease. TCRdb derives one entry per CDR3 protein from the 5' RACE reads, leaving out DNA. The data show about 300,000 distinct CDR3 sequences, and the top ten clones hold over 5%. Sequencing was performed on blood. Receptors were obtained from a human donor with ulcerative colitis or Crohn's disease, or a healthy co-twin of an affected twin (not recorded which). Both conserved end residues are part of each CDR3.

V gene	J gene	CDR3 protein
TRBV24-1	TRBJ1-5	CATSDWTANQPQHF
TRBV6-2/TRBV6-3	TRBJ1-5	CASSSRSGDQPQHF
TRBV10-3	TRBJ2-7	CAISPGQIYEQYF
TRBV18	TRBJ2-5	CASSLDSGETQYF
TRBV5-1	TRBJ2-1	CASSFMVSDEQFF
TRBV5-1	TRBJ2-5	CASSSSGTTQETQYF
TRBV2	TRBJ2-2	CASHMLAGVGGELFF
TRBV29-1	TRBJ1-2	CAGIGGFGYTF
TRBV11-2	TRBJ2-2	CASSEPGLAGVKSGELFF
TRBV7-2	TRBJ1-3	CASSFERGARGNTIYF
TRBV6-2/TRBV6-3	TRBJ1-5	CATLARGYSNQPQHF
TRBV29-1	TRBJ2-7	CSVVVGYEQYF
TRBV20-1	TRBJ2-7	CSARDLNSYEQYF
TRBV9	TRBJ2-5	CASSVAAALETQYF
TRBV12-3/TRBV12-4	TRBJ2-7	CASSERVPPLEQYF
TRBV18	TRBJ2-2	CAGTTISTGELFF
TRBV5-1	TRBJ2-5	CASSSSLVWETQYF
TRBV24-1	TRBJ1-5	CATSDPTGYQPQHF
TRBV27	TRBJ2-4	CASSPSGMAKNIQYF
TRBV29-1	TRBJ1-2	CSVYERGGGYTF
TRBV11-1	TRBJ1-2	CASSLAGEDYGYTF
TRBV12-3/TRBV12-4	TRBJ2-6	CASTSFGTGGSGANVLTF
TRBV7-9	TRBJ1-6	CASSIHRDRGESPLHF
TRBV7-9	TRBJ1-6	CASRMDGLNSPLHF
TRBV29-1	TRBJ2-7	CSVGTSRDEQYF
TRBV20-1	TRBJ1-5	CSARKATGNQPQHF
TRBV15	TRBJ2-5	CATSAPWETQYF
TRBV20-1	TRBJ1-1	CSALPGQAPGTEAFF
TRBV6-5	TRBJ1-4	CASSYSTIGGEKLFF